The TCR beta chain described here comes from a study of cytomegalovirus exposure and HLA in healthy donors. Findings and limits, study-wide: As confirmed in vitro, a few CMV-associated chains were specific for CMV antigens.

The data were produced by immunoSEQ multiplex PCR, yet TCRdb's version contains in-frame clones alone and is incomplete. The data contain about 65,000 clones, approximately 96% of them seen just once; the ten biggest clones take up 4.4%. CDR1 and CDR2 from the germline V gene are SGHTA and FQGTGA. The CDR3 runs to 15 residues. The V end lost 4 bases, the J end lost 7 bases, and 16 bases lay between the germline ends. To note about this clone: Its antigen is as yet unknown.

The sample taken for sequencing was PBMCs. This TCR came from a man in his late teens or twenties in good health and CMV-seropositive. The rearrangement uses TRBV7-3 and TRBJ2-2; a possible D gene is TRBD2 (6 bases). CDR3 DNA: TGTGCCAGCAGCTCCGACCTACACGGGGGCGGGGAGCTGTTTTTT. Protein: CASSSDLHGGGELFF.